The 16 T cell receptor beta chains presented below share a single source sample, sequenced in a study of blood T cells in healthy people across ages (dated by TCRdb to 2015 to 2017). Library preparation was by 5' RACE. Instrument used: Illumina HiSeq 2500. A second PCR of about 7 to 12 cycles was performed with a sample-barcoded 5' primer and a J-beta primer mix. Using fastp trimming at Q25 and MiXCR clonotype assembly, TCRdb reanalyzed the public sequencing data and kept in-frame beta chains. Entries are consolidated by CDR3 protein sequence, retaining the most common genes and DNA. The sample table shows about 780,000 distinct CDR3 sequences, and 46% are seen once. Clones ranked in the top ten supply roughly 20% of the sample. The sample comprised blood. These receptors were taken from an elderly man in good health.

This clonotype has just a few counts. The chain employs TRBV30 and TRBJ2-7; TRBD2 matches at 11 bases. V was clipped by 1 base and J by 2 bases; unmatched bases: 1. This CDR3 spans 14 amino acids. Germline lookup yields CDR1 GTSNPN and CDR2 SVGIG (reference sequence). The CDR3 here is CAWSALAGAYEQYF. As DNA, the CDR3 is TGTGCCTGGAGTGCACTAGCGGGGGCCTACGAGCAGTACTTC.

In its sample, this clonotype was seen a few times. V and J are TRBV18 and TRBJ2-7, with D perhaps matching TRBD2 (6 bases). The CDR3 runs 15 residues. Trimming removed 3 bases at V and 2 bases at J, with 14 bases between. Germline V gene lookup returns CDR1 KGHSH and CDR2 LQKENI. CDR3 in amino acids: CASSPGPGGPYEQYF. In DNA form, the CDR3 reads TGTGCCAGCTCACCTGGACCCGGGGGACCCTACGAGCAGTACTTC. The whole variable domain, filled in from reference TRBV18 and TRBJ2-7, reads NAGVMQNPRHLVRRRGQEARLRCSPMKGHSHVYWYRQLPEEGLKFMVYLQKENIIDESGMPKERFSAEFPKEGPSILRIQQVVRGDSAAYFCASSPGPGGPYEQYFGPGTRLTVT.

This clonotype was picked up one time. It may be a read error: a sequence one base away is much more abundant. This rearrangement joins TRBV5-1 to TRBJ2-5, with D possibly being TRBD1 (6 bases). Trimming cost V 0 bases and J 11 bases, with 20 bases left between them. CDR1 SGHRS and CDR2 YFSETQ come from the germline V gene. This CDR3 contains 15 residues. CDR3 sequence (DNA): TGCGCCAGCAGCTTGGCCCCTGGGGGCGACAATGAGCAGTACTTC. Translated, it gives CASSLAPGGDNEQYF.

The V gene is TRBV20-1, the J gene TRBJ1-1, with D hard to call. Germline CDR1 DFQATT, CDR2 SNEGSKA (reference sequence). This CDR3 is 15 amino acids long. The V and J ends lost 3 bases and 5 bases respectively, with 19 bases between them. The CDR3 here is CSARGFGLEVTEAFF. CDR3 bases: TGCAGTGCTAGGGGTTTCGGACTCGAGGTAACTGAAGCTTTCTTT.

This chain links TRBV6-2 or TRBV6-3 with TRBJ2-7, with 8 bases matching TRBD1. J gave up 0 bases and V 10 bases, and 5 bases lay outside the gene matches. The V gene's germline CDR1 is MNHEY and CDR2 SVGEGT. This CDR3 has 13 amino acids. The CDR3 here is CATGDRNSYEQYF. The DNA of the CDR3 is TGTGCCACCGGGGACAGGAACTCCTACGAGCAGTACTTC.

In the case of this clonotype: A single base separates this from a much larger clone, so it may be a read error. The V call is TRBV7-9, the J call TRBJ2-5; 7 bases are a match to TRBD2. The end of the DNA is better explained by TRBJ2-1, so the J call may be wrong. In germline, CDR1 is SEHNR, CDR2 FQNEAQ (reference sequence). The CDR3 contains 14 residues. The CDR3 here is CASNSGTNQETQFF. The CDR3 bases are TGTGCCAGCAACTCCGGGACTAACCAAGAGACCCAGTTCTTC.

The chain uses TRBV4-2 and TRBJ2-7, with 7 bases fitting TRBD2. Matching the DNA end better, TRBJ2-5 makes the J call doubtful. The CDR3 covers 17 residues. Germline CDR1 LGHNA, CDR2 YNFKEQ. Here the CDR3 reads CASSHGRARTSQETQYF. CDR3 sequence (DNA): TGTGCCAGCAGCCATGGTCGGGCAAGGACTAGCCAAGAGACCCAGTACTTC.

This chain connects TRBV3-1 to TRBJ2-1; no definite D call. From germline, CDR1 is LGHDT and CDR2 YNNKEL (reference sequence). The V end was cut by 0 bases, the J end by 0 bases, with 24 bases between. The CDR3 is 21 amino acids. The CDR3 DNA reads TGTGCCAGCAGCCAAGATCCTCGGGCAACCGGACGCGAAAGCTCCTACAATGAGCAGTTCTTC. It yields the protein CASSQDPRATGRESSYNEQFF.

The rearrangement uses TRBV12-3 or TRBV12-4 and TRBJ2-5; possible D gene TRBD2, 6 bases. The J call is in doubt because the DNA end fits TRBJ2-1 better. The CDR3 is 14 residues long. The CDR3 protein is CASSFGGKQETQFF. Written as DNA, the CDR3 is TGTGCCAGCAGTTTTGGCGGGAAACAAGAGACCCAGTTCTTC.

This rearrangement joins TRBV6-5 to TRBJ2-3; no clear D. V lost 2 bases to trimming and J lost 1 base, with 13 bases between them. The CDR3 contains 16 residues. Germline V CDR1 and CDR2: MNHEY, SVGAGI. CDR3 loop: CASSYRWGRGTDTQYF. The CDR3 DNA sequence: TGTGCCAGCAGTTACCGATGGGGAAGAGGCACAGATACGCAGTATTTT.

The J gene is TRBJ2-3, the V gene TRBV7-8, with TRBD2 identical over 11 bases. V lost 6 bases to trimming and J lost 6 bases; unmatched junction nucleotides: 11. Per germline, CDR1 SGHVS and CDR2 FQNEAQ. There are 16 residues in the CDR3. The CDR3 sequence: CASSQTKTSGKDTQYF. The CDR3 region has the DNA TGTGCCAGCAGTCAAACCAAGACTAGCGGGAAGGATACGCAGTATTTT.

The chain couples TRBV20-1 to TRBJ1-2; the match to TRBD1 covers 8 bases. V was clipped by 3 bases and J by 4 bases; unmatched bases: 10. Germline loops: CDR1 DFQATT, CDR2 SNEGSKA (reference sequence). This CDR3 is built from 15 residues. The CDR3 DNA reads TGCAGTGCTAGGGCACAAGGACAGGGACTCTATGGCTACACCTTC. Translated: CSARAQGQGLYGYTF.

The chain recombines TRBV6-1 with TRBJ2-4; TRBD1 or TRBD2 may be the D gene (6 bases each). The closer fit of TRBJ2-7 to the DNA end suggests the J call may be wrong. Germline CDR1 and CDR2: MNHNS and SASEGT. CDR3 length: 16 amino acids. CDR3 protein: CASSGTAQRRVSEQYF. The CDR3 region has the DNA TGTGCCAGCAGTGGGACAGCCCAACGGAGGGTTTCCGAGCAGTACTTC.

The chain combines TRBV7-2 with TRBJ1-5, with D unclear. The CDR3 has 15 residues. The V end was cut by 0 bases, the J end by 3 bases, with 9 bases between. CDR1 is SGHTA and CDR2 is FQGNSA in the germline V gene. CDR3 residues: CASSLAGRDNQPQHF. For the CDR3, the DNA is TGTGCCAGCAGCTTAGCGGGCAGAGACAATCAGCCCCAGCATTTT.

A remark on this clonotype: A clone one base away is much larger, so this may be a read error. The rearrangement uses TRBV5-1 and TRBJ2-7; unclear D gene. CDR1 and CDR2 from the germline V gene are SGHRS and YFSETQ. CDR3 size: 14 residues. The CDR3 coding sequence is TGCGCCAGCAGCTTGGCCACCAGGACCTACAAGCAGTACTTC. As protein: CASSLATRTYKQYF.

The chain is built from TRBV11-2 and TRBJ2-7, with TRBD1 matching 8 bases. V gave up 3 bases and J gave up 2 bases; unmatched junction bases: 12. The CDR3 is made up of 17 amino acids. CDR1 and CDR2 from the germline V gene are SGHAT and FQNNGV. Here the CDR3 reads CASSFTAGGLTTYEQYF. The CDR3 DNA is TGTGCCAGCAGCTTTACGGCAGGGGGCCTCACTACCTACGAGCAGTACTTC.